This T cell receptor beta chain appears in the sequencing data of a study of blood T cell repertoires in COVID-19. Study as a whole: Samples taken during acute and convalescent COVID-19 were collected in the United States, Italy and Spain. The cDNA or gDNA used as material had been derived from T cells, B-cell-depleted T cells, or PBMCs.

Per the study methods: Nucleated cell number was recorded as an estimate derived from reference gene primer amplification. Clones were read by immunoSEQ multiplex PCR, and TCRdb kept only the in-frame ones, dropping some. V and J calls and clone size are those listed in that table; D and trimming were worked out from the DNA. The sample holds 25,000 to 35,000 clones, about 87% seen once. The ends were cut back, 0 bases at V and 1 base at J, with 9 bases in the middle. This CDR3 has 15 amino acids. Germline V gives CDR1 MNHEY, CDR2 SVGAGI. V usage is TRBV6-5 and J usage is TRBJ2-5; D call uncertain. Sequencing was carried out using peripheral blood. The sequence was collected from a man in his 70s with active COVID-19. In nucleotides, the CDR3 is TGTGCCAGCAGTTACTCGAATACAGCCCAAGAGACCCAGTACTTC. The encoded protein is CASSYSNTAQETQYF.